A single sample gave rise to the 8 T cell receptor beta chains below, sequenced in a study of T cell clonotyping in hematopoietic cell transplantation. Repertoires were generated with immunoSEQ multiplex PCR, while TCRdb's copy carries only in-frame clones and drops some. Here the sample spans about 8,900 clones, roughly 93% being singletons. The source was PBMCs, collected 100 days after allogeneic stem cell transplant. Receptors originate from a male patient in his fifties or sixties who had an allogeneic stem cell transplant from a related donor, so T cells may come from the graft donor. Some clones in this sample may be carry-over from other donors' samples.

This sequence joins TRBV19 and TRBJ1-5; 8 positions agree with TRBD1. V dropped 6 bases and J dropped 3; count of bases not matched to a gene: 4. The CDR3 is made up of 14 amino acids. CDR1 is LNHDA, CDR2 SQIVND, per germline (reference sequence). The CDR3 spells CASSGGQDNQPQHF. For the CDR3, the DNA is TGTGCCAGTAGCGGGGGACAGGACAATCAGCCCCAGCATTTT.

V and J are TRBV28 and TRBJ1-4, with a possible D match to TRBD1 (6 bases). Trimming took 3 bases from V and 8 from J, leaving 13 bases between them. The germline V gene has CDR1 MDHEN and CDR2 SYDVKM. The CDR3 runs 14 residues. For the CDR3, the DNA is TGTGCCAGCAGTTTTGTACAGGGAGGCGAAAAACTGTTTTTT. Translated, it gives CASSFVQGGEKLFF.

The chain is built from TRBV6-5 and TRBJ2-3, with 8 bases lining up with TRBD2. The junction had 12 bases not matched to a gene; V was cut back by 8 bases and J by 8 bases. The CDR3 sequence is 14 residues long. Germline V gene sequence: CDR1 MNHEY, CDR2 SVGAGI. The CDR3 sequence is CASGTSGTYGTQYF. DNA for the CDR3: TGTGCCAGCGGAACTAGCGGAACCTACGGTACGCAGTATTTT.

This chain joins TRBV7-8 and TRBJ2-7; D call uncertain. Per the germline V gene, CDR1 is SGHVS and CDR2 is FQNEAQ. The CDR3 spans 14 residues. Between the trimmed V and J ends, which lost 2 bases and 2 bases, there was a span of 10 bases. The CDR3 loop is CASSLTQTTYEQYF. The DNA for the CDR3 is TGTGCCAGCAGCTTAACACAGACAACCTACGAGCAGTACTTC.

Comments on this clone: This CDR3 is also generated by other DNA sequences in the sample. The genes are TRBV28 and TRBJ1-2; a weak D match, TRBD1 (6 bases). The germline V gene has CDR1 MDHEN and CDR2 SYDVKM. The CDR3 consists of 16 residues. Trimming removed 3 bases from V and 5 bases from J, with 19 bases in between. CDR3 residues: CASSFKWARGQYGYTF. CDR3 nucleotide sequence: TGTGCCAGCAGTTTTAAATGGGCGCGAGGACAGTATGGCTACACCTTC.

V and J are TRBV11-2 and TRBJ2-7; perhaps TRBD1 as D (6 bases). CDR1 and CDR2 (germline): SGHAT, FQNNGV. Trimming cost V 2 bases and J 2 bases, with 13 bases left between them. CDR3 size: 15 residues. The CDR3 DNA is TGTGCCAGCAGCTTAATCCCACAGGGCCCCTACGAGCAGTACTTC. This sequence encodes CASSLIPQGPYEQYF.

The V gene is TRBV13, the J gene TRBJ1-1; possible D gene TRBD1, 6 bases. The CDR3 is 15 residues long. Germline CDR1 PRHDT, CDR2 FYEKMQ (reference sequence). Between the trimmed V and J ends, which lost 6 bases and 1 base, there was a span of 15 bases. The CDR3 sequence is CASRGASDGNTEAFF. Written as DNA, the CDR3 is TGTGCCAGCAGGGGGGCAAGCGACGGGAACACTGAAGCTTTCTTT.

This clone was seen only once. The chain couples TRBV9 to TRBJ2-7; no clear D. CDR3 length: 16 residues. The germline V and J ends were trimmed by 3 bases and 3 bases, with 19 bases remaining between them. Per the germline V gene, CDR1 is SGDLS and CDR2 is YYNGEE. CDR3 coding DNA: TGTGCCAGCAGCGCCGGAGACTCTCAACCCTTCTACGAGCAGTACTTC. Amino acids: CASSAGDSQPFYEQYF.